These 27 T cell receptor beta chains share one sample of origin, sequenced in a study of T cells after posttransplantation cyclophosphamide (dated by TCRdb to about 2016). The treatment or condition tag for this specimen amounts to: high-dose cyclophosphamide on days +3 and +4 as single-agent GVHD prophylaxis. Busulfan and fludarabine conditioning, a related or unrelated marrow graft, and cyclophosphamide on days +3 and +4 were given to PTCy patients. The library was generated by the immunoSEQ multiplex PCR assay. TCRdb took over this immuneACCESS table, retaining in-frame rearrangements with V and J assigned. Such tables are incomplete; in checked studies, under half of the missing clones stem from an unresolved V gene, and the remainder is unexplained. In this sample the table shows thousands of clones, and no singletons are among them. Just under 9.5% of the sample goes to the ten largest clones.

The starting material was PBMCs, obtained 32 days after allogeneic stem cell transplant with posttransplant cyclophosphamide. Receptors originate from a female patient aged 50-59 years who received an allogeneic stem cell transplant from a related donor, was CMV-positive, and had no GVHD. After a transplant, some T cells may be of graft donor origin.

Sample share makes this clone medium-sized (0.01 to 0.1%). The chain couples TRBV10-3 to TRBJ1-4; maybe TRBD1 (6 bases). Germline-derived CDR1 and CDR2 are ENHRY and SYGVKD. The CDR3 length is 14 residues. V lost 3 bases and J lost 5, with 10 bases in between. This CDR3 is CAISDGQQNEKLFF. The CDR3 nucleotides read TGTGCCATCAGTGACGGACAGCAAAATGAAAAACTGTTTTTT.

V usage is TRBV30 and J usage is TRBJ2-7, with 8 nucleotides matching TRBD1. The CDR3 runs 15 residues. J was trimmed by 7 bases and V by 2 bases; bases with no gene match: 13. The germline gives CDR1 GTSNPN, CDR2 SVGIG (reference sequence). Here the CDR3 reads CAWSSEQGAVWEQYV. CDR3 sequence (DNA): TGTGCCTGGAGTTCGGAGCAGGGGGCCGTATGGGAGCAGTACGTC.

This clone is labeled medium-sized. The rearrangement uses TRBV19 and TRBJ1-4; D is uncertain. This CDR3 has 15 amino acids. Looked up from germline, CDR1 is LNHDA and CDR2 is SQIVND (reference sequence). V lost 3 bases, J lost 0 bases, and 8 bases lay in between. The CDR3 sequence is CASSIQVTTNEKLFF. The CDR3 DNA sequence: TGTGCCAGTAGTATCCAGGTTACAACTAATGAAAAACTGTTTTTT. Full variable domain (remainder filled in from reference TRBV19 and TRBJ1-4): DGGITQSPKYLFRKEGQNVTLSCEQNLNHDAMYWYRQDPGQGLRLIYYSQIVNDFQKGDIAEGYSVSREKKESFPLTVTSAQKNPTAFYLCASSIQVTTNEKLFFGSGTQLSVL.

This clone was found many times. The gene calls are TRBV30 and TRBJ1-2; D not resolved. The length of the CDR3 is 13 residues. The germline CDR1 and CDR2 sequences are GTSNPN and SVGIG (reference sequence). Trimming pared 2 bases from V and 4 bases from J, leaving 11 bases between. In DNA form, the CDR3 reads TGTGCCTGGAGTAAGGGCAGAAGCTATGGCTACACCTTC. It codes for CAWSKGRSYGYTF.

There are many counts of this clone. As DNA, the CDR3 is TGTGCCAGCAGACCGGGACTAGCGGGATACAATGAGCAGTTCTTC. As protein: CASRPGLAGYNEQFF. The chain combines TRBV6-5 with TRBJ2-1, with 13 bases that match TRBD2. CDR1 is MNHEY and CDR2 is SVGAGI in the germline V gene. The CDR3 runs to 15 residues. V shed 6 bases, J shed 4 bases, and the junction held 3 bases outside the gene matches.

This clone was found many times. This rearrangement joins TRBV24-1 to TRBJ2-5; D is possibly TRBD2 (6 bases). The CDR3 totals 13 residues. Germline V CDR1 and CDR2: KGHDR, SFDVKD. With 5 bases removed from V and 0 bases from J, the gap between germline ends came to 6 bases. The CDR3 DNA sequence: TGTGCCACCAGTGGGACTAACCAAGAGACCCAGTACTTC. Residues: CATSGTNQETQYF.

By share of the sample, this clone is medium-sized. CDR3 protein: CAISGRSGTPDTQYF. The CDR3 coding sequence is TGTGCCATCAGTGGACGTAGCGGGACCCCAGATACGCAGTATTTT. The chain is built from TRBV10-3 and TRBJ2-3; 8 bases are a match to TRBD2. CDR3 length: 15 amino acids. The ends lost 4 bases at V and 4 bases at J; junction bases unmatched: 7. Germline V gene lookup returns CDR1 ENHRY and CDR2 SYGVKD.

By share of the sample, this clone is medium-sized. The CDR3 nucleotides read TGTGCCAGCAGTTTTGGACAGGGGGGACAGGGAAAACTGTTTTTT. It encodes CASSFGQGGQGKLFF. This chain joins TRBV28 and TRBJ1-4; 10 nucleotides line up with TRBD1. V shed 3 bases, J shed 10 bases, and the junction held 8 bases outside the gene matches. The germline gives CDR1 MDHEN, CDR2 SYDVKM. This CDR3 comprises 15 residues.

This clone was observed at least ten times. The chain couples TRBV29-1 to TRBJ2-1, with TRBD2 matching 10 bases. There are 14 residues in the CDR3. The germline V gene has CDR1 SQVTM and CDR2 ANQGSEA. The J segment lost 10 bases and the V segment lost 5 bases, leaving 11 bases of the junction unmatched. CDR3 region: CSVRRQREGREQFF. As DNA, the CDR3 is TGCAGCGTTCGTCGCCAGCGGGAGGGCAGGGAGCAGTTCTTC.

This clone was picked up many times. The chain carries TRBV30 and TRBJ2-5; D is unresolved. Germline CDR1 GTSNPN, CDR2 SVGIG (reference sequence). Trimming shortened V by 0 bases and J by 5 bases, and 4 bases separated the two germline ends. This CDR3 is built from 11 residues. The CDR3 DNA sequence: TGTGCCTGGAGTGTAGGGGAGACCCAGTACTTC. Its translation: CAWSVGETQYF.

This clone was seen ten or more times. The rearrangement uses TRBV28 and TRBJ2-2; D not certain. The CDR3 is made up of 14 amino acids. Deletions cut 5 bases from V and 7 bases from J, with 14 bases between. Germline lookup yields CDR1 MDHEN and CDR2 SYDVKM. The CDR3 sequence is CASSPPLVSGELFF. The CDR3 DNA reads as TGTGCCAGCAGTCCGCCCTTAGTGAGCGGGGAGCTGTTTTTT.

This clone has a count of ten or more. The chain employs TRBV6-5 and TRBJ1-1; D remains ambiguous. Germline V gene data show CDR1 as MNHEY and CDR2 as SVGAGI. This CDR3 has 15 residues. V was shortened by 5 bases and J by 0 bases, with 13 bases between the two germline ends. The CDR3 region has the DNA TGTGCCAGCAGTCAGACACCATACATGAACACTGAAGCTTTCTTT. This codes for CASSQTPYMNTEAFF.

This clone has at least ten counts. The chain uses TRBV10-1 and TRBJ2-2; the match to TRBD1 covers 7 bases. The germline V gene encodes CDR1 WNHNN and CDR2 SYGVQD (reference sequence). V was clipped by 6 bases and J by 0 bases; unmatched bases: 1. CDR3 length: 14 residues. The DNA of the CDR3 is TGCGCCAGCAGGGACAGGCCGAACACCGGGGAGCTGTTTTTT. Its translation is CASRDRPNTGELFF.

This clone was found a few times. This rearrangement joins TRBV24-1 to TRBJ2-1, with a weak D call TRBD2 (6 bases). With 9 bases removed from V and 4 bases from J, the gap between germline ends came to 18 bases. CDR1 and CDR2 from the germline V gene are KGHDR and SFDVKD. This CDR3 is built from 15 residues. CDR3 sequence (DNA): TGTGCCACCGGCCCGGGACTCCCTAATTACAATGAGCAGTTCTTC. Translating it yields CATGPGLPNYNEQFF.

This clone is labeled medium-sized. This chain connects TRBV7-3 to TRBJ2-4; 10 nucleotides match TRBD1. Trimming at V came to 6 bases and at J to 8 bases, leaving 4 bases not matched to a gene. The CDR3 is 13 residues long. Germline lookup yields CDR1 SGHTA and CDR2 FQGTGA. DNA for the CDR3: TGTGCCAGCAGAGGACAGGGGGAGGACATTCAGTACTTC. This translates into CASRGQGEDIQYF.

This clone is hyperexpanded (1% or more) within its sample. V gene TRBV19 combines with J gene TRBJ1-2; 7 bases match TRBD1. V lost 5 bases and J lost 4; bases outside the gene matches: 7. The CDR3 runs to 14 residues. From germline, CDR1 is LNHDA and CDR2 SQIVND (reference sequence). The CDR3 spells CASSHDRAAYGYTF. The CDR3 DNA reads as TGTGCCAGTAGTCATGACAGGGCCGCCTATGGCTACACCTTC.

By share, this clone ranks as medium-sized. The V gene is TRBV19, the J gene TRBJ2-5; D is undetermined. The CDR3 loop spans 14 amino acids. The germline CDR1 and CDR2 sequences are LNHDA and SQIVND (reference sequence). The germline V and J ends were trimmed by 7 bases and 1 base, with 13 bases remaining between them. DNA for the CDR3: TGTGCCAGTAAGGGTCTAACAGCCCAAGAGACCCAGTACTTC. This codes for CASKGLTAQETQYF.

This clone is medium-sized (0.01 to 0.1%) in the sample. V and J are TRBV27 and TRBJ1-5, with TRBD1 as a possible D gene (5 bases). This CDR3 spans 13 amino acids. V dropped 5 bases and J dropped 4 bases, with 9 bases sitting between them. CDR1 is MNHEY, CDR2 SMNVEV, per germline (reference sequence). The CDR3 reads CASSVGGNQPQHF. The CDR3 DNA reads TGTGCCAGCAGTGTTGGGGGGAATCAGCCCCAGCATTTT.

This clone is labeled large (0.1 to 1%). The rearrangement uses TRBV18 and TRBJ2-3; 10 bases map to TRBD1. This CDR3 has 20 amino acids. Per germline, CDR1 KGHSH and CDR2 LQKENI. J lost 0 bases, V lost 3 bases, and 15 bases had no gene match. Written as DNA, the CDR3 is TGTGCCAGCTCACCTTCTTCGGGACAGGGGTCTCCGTTTAGCACAGATACGCAGTATTTT. Residues: CASSPSSGQGSPFSTDTQYF.

Note on this clone: The germline gene is not matched at one end of the junction; a read error may be the cause. This chain joins TRBV5-6 and TRBJ2-3; D uncertain. CDR1 and CDR2 from the germline V gene are SGHDT and YYEEEE. The CDR3 runs to 13 residues. Here the CDR3 DNA reads TGTGCCAGCAGCTCGATGAACACAGATCCGCAGTATTTT. It encodes CASSSMNTDPQYF. Variable domain in full (rest from reference TRBV5-6 and TRBJ2-3): DAGVTQSPTHLIKTRGQQVTLRCSPKSGHDTVSWYQQALGQGPQFIFQYYEEEERQRGNFPDRFSGHQFPNYSSELNVNALLLGDSALYLCASSSMNTDPQYFGPGTRLTVL.

This clone appeared many times. The chain is built from TRBV12-3 or TRBV12-4 and TRBJ1-2; TRBD1 is a possible D gene (6 bases). The CDR3 spans 13 residues. With 6 bases removed from V and 4 bases from J, the gap between germline ends came to 12 bases. The CDR3: CASSRQVSYGYTF. DNA for the CDR3: TGTGCCAGCAGCCGACAGGTTAGCTATGGCTACACCTTC.

This clone was seen at least ten times. The genes are TRBV6-5 and TRBJ2-6; D is ambiguous. V shed 6 bases and J shed 3 bases, with 9 bases lying between them. Germline assignment: CDR1 MNHEY and CDR2 SVGAGI. The CDR3 spans 14 residues. The CDR3 DNA reads TGTGCCAGCAGGGGCAACTTTGGGGCCAACGTCCTGACTTTC. Translating gives CASRGNFGANVLTF.

This clone was counted ten times or more. The chain is built from TRBV9 and TRBJ2-7; D is perhaps TRBD2 (5 bases). The germline CDR1 and CDR2 sequences are SGDLS and YYNGEE. V was shortened by 2 bases and J by 4 bases, with 13 bases between the two germline ends. The CDR3 has 14 residues. As DNA, the CDR3 is TGTGCCAGCAGCGTCAGCGGATCCTTTTACGAGCAGTACTTC. Protein product: CASSVSGSFYEQYF.

This clone was observed many times. The CDR3 reads CASSSIDFYEQYF. CDR3 DNA sequence: TGTGCCAGCAGCTCCATCGACTTCTACGAGCAGTACTTC. The V gene is TRBV5-6, the J gene TRBJ2-7; no definite D call. Trimming took off 3 bases at V and 3 bases at J, with 10 bases between the two ends. CDR1 is SGHDT, CDR2 YYEEEE, per germline. This CDR3 contains 13 residues.

Relative to its sample, this clone is medium-sized. The gene calls are TRBV28 and TRBJ1-4, with D possibly TRBD1 on 5 matching bases. The CDR3 contains 18 residues. Trimming cost V 10 bases and J 0 bases, with 24 bases left between them. Germline CDR1 and CDR2: MDHEN and SYDVKM. The CDR3 DNA follows: TGTGCCACCACACACTCCTTTAGGGGCCCAGCAACTAATGAAAAACTGTTTTTT. It translates to CATTHSFRGPATNEKLFF.

This clone was recorded at least ten times. The chain combines TRBV5-1 with TRBJ2-4; 7 bases align to TRBD1. The V gene's germline CDR1 is SGHRS and CDR2 YFSETQ. The V and J ends lost 0 bases and 8 bases, in that order; junction bases with no gene match: 11. The CDR3 runs to 16 residues. The CDR3 DNA follows: TGCGCCAGCAGCTTGGCCAGGGACAGTTTGTACGACATTCAGTACTTC. This codes for CASSLARDSLYDIQYF. Looking up the rest from reference TRBV5-1 and TRBJ2-4 gives the full variable domain: KAGVTQTPRYLIKTRGQQVTLSCSPISGHRSVSWYQQTPGQGLQFLFEYFSETQRNKGNFPGRFSGRQFSNSRSEMNVSTLELGDSALYLCASSLARDSLYDIQYFGAGTRLSVL.

This clone was counted many times. V usage is TRBV5-1 and J usage is TRBJ2-3; possibly TRBD1 for D (6 bases). The germline gives CDR1 SGHRS, CDR2 YFSETQ. The CDR3 length is 16 residues. Trimming left V 0 bases short and J 2 bases short, with 13 bases between. DNA for the CDR3: TGCGCCAGCAGCTTGGGACAGGATACTTCCACAGATACGCAGTATTTT. Protein product: CASSLGQDTSTDTQYF.